The 27 T cell receptor beta chains reported below all come from one sample, sequenced in a study of CD8+ T cells in alopecia areata. The pooled cutaneous lymph node cells were sorted using several markers (CD4, CD8alpha, NKG2D, NKG2ACE and others). cDNA prepared by RNA extraction and subsequent reverse transcription served as the template for sequencing. The method was immunoSEQ multiplex PCR; TCRdb's version includes in-frame clones alone and lacks a portion of them. The repertoire consists of about 270,000 clones, none detected only once. The sample consisted of CD4+ T cells sorted from a lymph node. The receptors were gathered from a C3H/HeJ mouse with alopecia areata. For this strain, the MHC haplotype corresponds to H2-k.

This clone turned up a few times. Germline and genes here are mouse. The read ends 4 residues early relative to the CDR3; the germline J gene fills the gap. The chain employs TRBV1 and TRBJ2-5; 9 bases align to TRBD1. The CDR3 loop spans 15 amino acids. Germline CDR1 reads NSQYPW; CDR2 reads LRSPGD (reference sequence). The CDR3 spells CTCSADGTGRDTQYF. CDR3 bases read: TGCACCTGCAGTGCAGATGGGACAGGGCGAGAC.

This clone appeared a few times. The gene names here belong to mouse. From the germline J gene comes the end of the CDR3, since the read stops 4 residues before it. The sample has other DNA sequences that encode this CDR3 too. The chain has TRBV13-2 and TRBJ2-5; 8 nucleotides match TRBD2. Per the germline V gene, CDR1 is NNHNN and CDR2 is SYGAGS (reference sequence). This CDR3 has 13 amino acids. Incomplete CDR3 DNA: TGTGCCAGCGGTGAGGGGGGGCGAGAC. Amino acids: CASGEGGRD. The full CDR3 protein is CASGEGGRDTQYF.

Comments on this clone: The germline and genes are mouse ones. The read terminates 4 residues before the CDR3 end, so the remaining end is supplied by the germline J gene. The sample has other DNA sequences that encode this CDR3 too. The chain joins TRBV13-3 to TRBJ2-3; 8 positions agree with TRBD1. The germline V gene has CDR1 NNHDY and CDR2 SYVADS. V trimming: 4 bases; J trimming: 3 bases; junction bases outside the gene matches: 1. The CDR3 is 13 amino acids. The CDR3 loop reads CASSRQGAETLYF. The CDR3 bases that were read are TGTGCCAGCAGTCGACAGGGGGCAGAA.

This clone was counted many times. The gene names here belong to mouse. The read ends 4 residues before the CDR3 terminus; that terminus is restored from the germline J gene. The chain couples TRBV17 to TRBJ2-5, with 8 bases identical to TRBD2. Germline V gene lookup returns CDR1 MNHDT and CDR2 YYDKIL. CDR3 length: 15 amino acids. CDR3 protein: CASSPRLGGKDTQYF. CDR3 bases read: TGTGCTAGCAGTCCCCGGCTGGGGGGTAAAGAC.

This clone has just a few counts. The germline and genes are mouse ones. The observed sequence ends 4 residues before the CDR3 terminus, with the missing tail filled in from the germline J gene. This specimen includes other DNA sequences encoding the same CDR3. The rearrangement links TRBV13-1 to TRBJ2-1, with a tentative D call TRBD1 (6 bases). The CDR3 has 15 amino acids. V was pared by 2 bases and J by 1 base, with 10 bases between. Germline lookup yields CDR1 NSHNY and CDR2 SYGAGN. The CDR3 here is CASSEGGPNYAEQFF. The part of the CDR3 DNA that was read is TGTGCCAGCAGTGAAGGGGGACCCAACTATGCT.

This clone was seen more than once but under ten times. Mouse gene names and germline throughout. CDR3 region: CASSSLNWGHQDTQYF. The CDR3 bases that were read are TGTGCCAGCAGTTCTCTCAACTGGGGGCATCAAGAC. This chain joins TRBV14 and TRBJ2-5, with TRBD2 matching over 8 bases. The CDR3 is cut off 4 residues early in the read; its end comes from the germline J gene. The germline gives CDR1 SGHDT, CDR2 FRDEAV. The V and J ends lost 3 bases and 3 bases, in that order; junction bases with no gene match: 9. The CDR3 consists of 16 residues. The full variable domain, in which reference TRBV14 and TRBJ2-5 provide the parts outside the CDR3, is EAGVTQSPRYAVLQEGQAVSFWCDPISGHDTLYWYQQPRDQGPQLLVYFRDEAVIDNSQLPSDRFSAVRPKGTNSTLKIQSAKQGDTATYLCASSSLNWGHQDTQYFGPGTRLLVL.

Points on this clone: Gene names follow the mouse nomenclature. The CDR3 end lies 4 residues beyond the end of the read and is filled in from the germline J gene. The chain links TRBV13-1 to TRBJ1-2, with D uncertain. The V end was cut by 2 bases, the J end by 2 bases, with 7 bases between. This CDR3 contains 13 residues. CDR1 and CDR2 (germline): NSHNY, SYGAGN. The part of the CDR3 DNA that was read is TGTGCCAGCAGTGAAGAACAGAACTCC. Its protein product is CASSEEQNS. The full CDR3 protein reads CASSEEQNSDYTF.

This clone occurred a few times. The gene symbols are mouse symbols. The CDR3 goes on 4 residues after the read ends, and that part is filled in from the germline J gene. This chain joins TRBV5 and TRBJ2-1; a weak D match, TRBD1 (6 bases). V dropped 2 bases and J dropped 5 bases, with 10 bases sitting between them. Per the germline V gene, CDR1 is LGHNA and CDR2 is YNLKQL (reference sequence). This CDR3 region has 14 residues. CDR3: CASSQQGKDAEQFF. The covered CDR3 bases are TGTGCCAGCAGCCAACAGGGGAAGGATGCT.

This clone occurred a few times. The gene names given are mouse names. Read coverage stops 4 residues before the CDR3 terminus; the germline J gene supplies the remainder. J is TRBJ1-2 and V is TRBV13-1; 11 bases are shared with TRBD1. CDR3 length: 14 residues. J was trimmed by 3 bases and V by 5 bases; bases with no gene match: 3. Germline-derived CDR1 and CDR2 are NSHNY and SYGAGN. The CDR3 here is CASRGQGGDSDYTF. CDR3 bases read: TGTGCCAGCAGGGGACAGGGGGGGGACTCC.

Concerning this clone: The germline and genes are mouse ones. Incomplete CDR3 DNA: TGTGCCAGCAGCCAAGATCTTGGCAGACTTAGTGCAGAA. Encoded protein: CASSQDLGRLSAE. The entire CDR3 reads CASSQDLGRLSAETLYF. The chain links TRBV2 to TRBJ2-3, with unresolved D. Sequencing ends 4 residues short of the CDR3 end; the germline J gene provides the rest. CDR1 and CDR2 (germline): LGHNA, YSYQKL. V was clipped by 0 bases and J by 0 bases, with 13 bases between them. This CDR3 region has 17 residues.

This clone turned up a few times. Gene names and germline match the mouse. The read gets to within 4 residues of the CDR3 end, and the germline J gene fills in the rest. The gene calls are TRBV31 and TRBJ2-2; 7 bases are a match to TRBD1. This CDR3 spans 14 amino acids. V shed 2 bases, J shed 4 bases, and the junction held 4 bases outside the gene matches. Germline CDR1 is GKSSPN and CDR2 is SITVG. CDR3 DNA (partial): TGTGCCTGGAGTTTACAGGGGACCACCGGG. Translated: CAWSLQGTTG. The CDR3 in its entirety is CAWSLQGTTGQLYF.

This clone was counted between two and nine times. All gene names here are mouse names. With the read ending 4 residues before the CDR3 end, the germline J gene is used to fill in that end. V is TRBV13-1 and J is TRBJ1-1, with D possibly TRBD1 on 6 matching bases. The V and J ends lost 5 bases and 0 bases respectively, with 14 bases between them. Germline CDR1 is NSHNY and CDR2 is SYGAGN. The CDR3 length is 15 residues. The CDR3 bases that were read are TGTGCCAGCAGCCACCCGGGACAATCAAACACA. Protein: CASSHPGQSNT. From start to end, the CDR3 is CASSHPGQSNTEVFF.

Concerning this clone itself: The genes and germline here are from mouse. The CDR3 is cut off 4 residues early in the read; its end comes from the germline J gene. The chain uses TRBV5 and TRBJ1-1; maybe TRBD1 (6 bases). The CDR3 totals 15 residues. Trimming removed 4 bases at V and 0 bases at J, with 12 bases between. CDR1 is LGHNA and CDR2 is YNLKQL in the germline V gene (reference sequence). The DNA read from the CDR3 is TGTGCCAGCAGCCTCTCCGGGACAACAAACACA. This codes for CASSLSGTTNT. The full CDR3 reads CASSLSGTTNTEVFF.

Turning to this clone: Gene names are mouse gene names. CDR3 sequence reads: CASGDGLGGHAEQFF. The DNA read from the CDR3 is TGTGCCAGCGGTGATGGACTGGGGGGTCATGCT. The gene calls are TRBV13-2 and TRBJ2-1; 10 nucleotides align to TRBD2. The read stops 4 residues short of the end of the CDR3; the missing end is completed from the germline J gene. Germline lookup yields CDR1 NNHNN and CDR2 SYGAGS (reference sequence). After removal of 0 bases from V and 5 bases from J, the junction contained 2 bases not matched to a gene. The CDR3 is 15 residues long.

This clone came up many times. Gene names and germline refer to mouse. The CDR3 end lies 4 residues beyond the end of the read and is filled in from the germline J gene. The chain links TRBV17 to TRBJ2-1; the match to TRBD1 covers 10 bases. The CDR3 runs to 16 residues. Germline-derived CDR1 and CDR2 are MNHDT and YYDKIL. Incomplete CDR3 DNA: TGTGCTAGCAGTAGAGCCCGGGACAGGGGACGGCCT. Protein product: CASSRARDRGRP. The full CDR3 reads CASSRARDRGRPEQFF.

Details on this clone: Gene names and germline match the mouse. The read falls 4 residues short of the CDR3 end, and the missing part is taken from the germline J gene. V is TRBV13-3 and J is TRBJ1-2; no clear D. The germline V and J ends were trimmed by 0 bases and 0 bases, with 9 bases remaining between them. This CDR3 has 15 amino acids. Germline V lookup: CDR1 NNHDY, CDR2 SYVADS. CDR3 residues: CASSDVTKANSDYTF. The sequenced part of the CDR3 DNA is TGTGCCAGCAGTGATGTGACAAAAGCAAACTCC.

Comment on this clone: Here the gene names and germline are mouse. The CDR3 end is not reached by the read, which stops 4 residues before it; the germline J gene fills it in. The chain uses TRBV13-1 and TRBJ1-2; the D is unclear. The V gene lost 2 bases and the J gene lost 1 base, with 9 bases spanning the gap. CDR1 NSHNY and CDR2 SYGAGN come from the germline V gene. There are 14 residues in the CDR3. The covered CDR3 bases are TGTGCCAGCAGTGAGCCAGGATTAAACTCC. It yields the protein CASSEPGLNS. The full CDR3 protein reads CASSEPGLNSDYTF.

Concerning this clone: Germline and genes: mouse. The read ends 4 residues before the CDR3 terminus; that terminus is restored from the germline J gene. The chain joins TRBV5 to TRBJ2-1; 13 nucleotides agree with TRBD2. The CDR3 has 18 residues. The V gene end was trimmed by 4 bases and the J gene end by 1 base; junction bases not matched to a gene: 7. Germline V CDR1 and CDR2: LGHNA, YNLKQL (reference sequence). The sequenced CDR3 bases are TGTGCCAGCAGCCCCCCCCGGGACTGGGGGGGGAACTATGCT. It specifies CASSPPRDWGGNYA. The CDR3 in full is CASSPPRDWGGNYAEQFF.

This clone was counted only a few times. The genes are named according to mouse. The missing CDR3 end, 4 residues past where the read stops, is filled in from the germline J gene. V and J are TRBV13-3 and TRBJ2-5, with 7 positions matching TRBD1. This CDR3 has 14 amino acids. CDR1 and CDR2 from the germline V gene are NNHDY and SYVADS. J was trimmed by 2 bases and V by 4 bases; bases with no gene match: 4. The sequenced CDR3 bases are TGTGCCAGCAGTCGACAGGGTGGCCAAGAC. Amino acids: CASSRQGGQD. The entire CDR3 is CASSRQGGQDTQYF.

This clone has just a few counts. Gene names refer to mouse genes. From the germline J gene comes the end of the CDR3, since the read stops 4 residues before it. Different DNA sequences within this sample yield the same CDR3. The rearrangement joins TRBV19 to TRBJ1-1, with 7 bases matching TRBD1. Trimming removed 3 bases from V and 0 bases from J; junction bases left unmatched: 2. CDR3 length: 14 residues. Germline lookup yields CDR1 FNHDT and CDR2 SITEND (reference sequence). CDR3: CASSRQGANTEVFF. The CDR3 DNA, read in part, is TGTGCCAGCAGTAGACAGGGTGCAAACACA.

On this clone itself: Gene names follow the mouse nomenclature. Read sequence stops 4 residues before the CDR3 end, and the germline J gene provides the missing end. The chain links TRBV31 to TRBJ2-4, with unresolved D. V was pared by 0 bases and J by 1 base, with 11 bases between. This CDR3 has 15 amino acids. Germline CDR1 reads GKSSPN; CDR2 reads SITVG. Incomplete CDR3 DNA: TGTGCCTGGAGTCTCACAGAAGGCGGTCAAAAC. Translated, it gives CAWSLTEGGQN. The CDR3 reads in full as CAWSLTEGGQNTLYF.

About this clone: Mouse names are used for the genes. The DNA ends 4 residues before the CDR3 does, and the rest of the CDR3 is filled in from the germline J gene. Other DNA sequences in this sample translate to the same CDR3. The chain joins TRBV5 to TRBJ2-1; TRBD1 matches 8 bases. This CDR3 has 14 amino acids. After removal of 4 bases from V and 4 bases from J, the junction contained 3 bases not matched to a gene. Per germline, CDR1 LGHNA and CDR2 YNLKQL (reference sequence). CDR3 DNA (partial): TGTGCCAGCAGCCCCCAGGGGGCTTATGCT. This translates into CASSPQGAYA. The entire CDR3 is CASSPQGAYAEQFF.

Of note for this clone: Any gene name here is a mouse gene name. The read gets to within 4 residues of the CDR3 end, and the germline J gene fills in the rest. The rearrangement joins TRBV1 to TRBJ1-1; 7 bases align to TRBD1. Germline assignment: CDR1 NSQYPW and CDR2 LRSPGD (reference sequence). V lost 6 bases, J lost 4 bases, and 8 bases stayed unmatched. This CDR3 comprises 14 residues. CDR3 DNA, as far as it was read: TGCACCTGCAGAAAAAACAGGGGAGGCACA. It encodes CTCRKNRGGT. The whole CDR3 protein reads CTCRKNRGGTEVFF.

This clone was counted only a few times. Genes and germline are mouse. The read comes to an end 4 residues before the CDR3 does, leaving the germline J gene to fill in the end. The chain employs TRBV31 and TRBJ1-2; 8 bases align to TRBD1. The CDR3 runs to 14 residues. The V gene end was trimmed by 0 bases and the J gene end by 4 bases; junction bases not matched to a gene: 4. CDR1 is GKSSPN, CDR2 SITVG, per germline. The sequenced part of the CDR3 DNA is TGTGCCTGGAGTCTAGCAGGGGGCAGCTCC. Its translation is CAWSLAGGSS. The whole CDR3 protein is CAWSLAGGSSDYTF.

A remark on this clone: The gene symbols are mouse symbols. Read sequence stops 4 residues before the CDR3 end, and the germline J gene provides the missing end. This chain uses TRBV13-1 with TRBJ1-1; D possibly corresponds to TRBD1 (6 bases). CDR3 size: 15 residues. Between the trimmed V and J ends, which lost 0 bases and 3 bases, there was a span of 12 bases. CDR1 NSHNY and CDR2 SYGAGN come from the germline V gene. CDR3 bases read: TGTGCCAGCAGTGATGCGAGGGGGGCTGACACA. It codes for CASSDARGADT. The entire CDR3 is CASSDARGADTEVFF.

In its sample, this clone was seen a few times. All gene names here are mouse names. Read data end 4 residues before the CDR3 end; the end is taken from the germline J gene. The identical CDR3 is also encoded by other nucleotide sequences in the sample. V usage is TRBV5 and J usage is TRBJ2-1, with 9 bases matching TRBD2. J was trimmed by 4 bases and V by 2 bases; bases with no gene match: 0. There are 14 residues in the CDR3. The germline gives CDR1 LGHNA, CDR2 YNLKQL (reference sequence). CDR3 region: CASSQTGGYAEQFF. The part of the CDR3 DNA that was read is TGTGCCAGCAGCCAAACTGGGGGGTATGCT.

As to this clone: Any gene name here is a mouse gene name. The DNA ends 4 residues before the CDR3 does, and the rest of the CDR3 is filled in from the germline J gene. Other DNA sequences in this specimen translate into the identical CDR3. The chain is built from TRBV19 and TRBJ2-3, with TRBD1 as a possible D gene (6 bases). The V gene lost 4 bases and the J gene lost 0 bases, with 12 bases spanning the gap. The CDR3 consists of 15 residues. Germline CDR1 FNHDT, CDR2 SITEND (reference sequence). The CDR3 spells CASSPPGQSAETLYF. The sequenced part of the CDR3 DNA is TGTGCCAGCAGTCCTCCCGGACAGAGTGCAGAA.